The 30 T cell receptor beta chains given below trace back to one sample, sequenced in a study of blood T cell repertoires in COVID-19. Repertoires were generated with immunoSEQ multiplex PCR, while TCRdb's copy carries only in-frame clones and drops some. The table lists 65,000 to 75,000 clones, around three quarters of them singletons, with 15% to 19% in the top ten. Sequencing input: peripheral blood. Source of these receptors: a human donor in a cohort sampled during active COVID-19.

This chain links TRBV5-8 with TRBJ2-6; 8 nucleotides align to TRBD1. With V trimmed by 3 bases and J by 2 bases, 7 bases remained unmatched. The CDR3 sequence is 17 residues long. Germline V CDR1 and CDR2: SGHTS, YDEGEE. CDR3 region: CASSSGQGGPGANVLTF. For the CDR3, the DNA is TGTGCCAGCAGCTCAGGACAGGGCGGCCCTGGGGCCAACGTCCTGACTTTC.

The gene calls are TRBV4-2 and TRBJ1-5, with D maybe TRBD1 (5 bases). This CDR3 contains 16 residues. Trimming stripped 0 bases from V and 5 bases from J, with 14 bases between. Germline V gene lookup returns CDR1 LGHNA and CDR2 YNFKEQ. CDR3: CASSQESGEGDQPQHF. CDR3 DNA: TGTGCCAGCAGCCAAGAATCGGGGGAAGGCGATCAGCCCCAGCATTTT.

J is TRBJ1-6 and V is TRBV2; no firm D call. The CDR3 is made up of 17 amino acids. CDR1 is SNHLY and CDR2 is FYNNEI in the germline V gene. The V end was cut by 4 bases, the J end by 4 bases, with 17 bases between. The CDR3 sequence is CASSVSPSPAYNSPLHF. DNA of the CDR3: TGTGCCAGCAGTGTGTCCCCGAGCCCTGCATATAATTCACCCCTCCACTTT.

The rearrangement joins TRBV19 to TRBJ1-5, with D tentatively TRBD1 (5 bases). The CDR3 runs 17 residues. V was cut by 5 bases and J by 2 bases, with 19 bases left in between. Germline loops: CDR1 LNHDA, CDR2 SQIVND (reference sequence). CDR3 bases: TGTGCCAGTAGTCCCCAGGGAATGATTTTCGGCAATCAGCCCCAGCATTTT. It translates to CASSPQGMIFGNQPQHF.

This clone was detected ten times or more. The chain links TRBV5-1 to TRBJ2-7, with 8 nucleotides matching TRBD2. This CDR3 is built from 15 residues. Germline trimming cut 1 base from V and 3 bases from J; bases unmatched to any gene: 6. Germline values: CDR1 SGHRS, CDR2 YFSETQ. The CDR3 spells CASSLIGGGNYEQYF. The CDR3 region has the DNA TGCGCCAGCAGCTTGATCGGCGGGGGGAACTACGAGCAGTACTTC.

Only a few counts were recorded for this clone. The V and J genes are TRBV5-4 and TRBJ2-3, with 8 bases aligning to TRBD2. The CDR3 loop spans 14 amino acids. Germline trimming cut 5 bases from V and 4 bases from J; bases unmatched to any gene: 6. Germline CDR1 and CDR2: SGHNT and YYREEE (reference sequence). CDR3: CASSVAGGADTQYF. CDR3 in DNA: TGTGCCAGCAGTGTCGCGGGGGGAGCAGATACGCAGTATTTT.

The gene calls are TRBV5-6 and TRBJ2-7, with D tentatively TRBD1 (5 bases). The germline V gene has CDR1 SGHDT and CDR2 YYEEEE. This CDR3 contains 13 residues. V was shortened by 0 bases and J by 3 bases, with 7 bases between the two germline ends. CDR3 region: CASSLVGDYEQYF. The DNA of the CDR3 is TGTGCCAGCAGCTTGGTAGGGGACTACGAGCAGTACTTC.

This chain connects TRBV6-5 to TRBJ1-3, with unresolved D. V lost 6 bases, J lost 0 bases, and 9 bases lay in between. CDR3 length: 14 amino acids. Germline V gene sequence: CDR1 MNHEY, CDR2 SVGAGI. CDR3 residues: CASSSYSSGNTIYF. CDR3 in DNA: TGTGCCAGCAGCTCGTATAGCTCTGGAAACACCATATATTTT.

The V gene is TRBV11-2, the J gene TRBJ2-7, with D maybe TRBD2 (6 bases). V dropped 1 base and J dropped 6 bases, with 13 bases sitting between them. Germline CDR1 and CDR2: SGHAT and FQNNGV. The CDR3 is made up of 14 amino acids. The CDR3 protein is CASSLGPGVREQYF. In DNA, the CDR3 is TGTGCCAGCAGCTTAGGACCGGGGGTGCGCGAGCAGTACTTC.

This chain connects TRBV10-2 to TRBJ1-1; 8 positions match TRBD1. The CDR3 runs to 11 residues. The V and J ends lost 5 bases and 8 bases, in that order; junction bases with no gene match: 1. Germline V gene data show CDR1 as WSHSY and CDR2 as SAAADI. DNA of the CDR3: TGCGCCAGCAGTTGGGACAGGGAAGCTTTCTTT. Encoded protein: CASSWDREAFF.

CDR3 protein: CAWSQGRYSNQPQHF. DNA for the CDR3: TGTGCCTGGAGTCAGGGCCGGTATAGCAATCAGCCCCAGCATTTT. The chain has TRBV30 and TRBJ1-5; possibly TRBD1 for D (5 bases). Germline V lookup: CDR1 GTSNPN, CDR2 SVGIG (reference sequence). V was clipped by 2 bases and J by 0 bases, with 11 bases between them. The CDR3 contains 15 residues.

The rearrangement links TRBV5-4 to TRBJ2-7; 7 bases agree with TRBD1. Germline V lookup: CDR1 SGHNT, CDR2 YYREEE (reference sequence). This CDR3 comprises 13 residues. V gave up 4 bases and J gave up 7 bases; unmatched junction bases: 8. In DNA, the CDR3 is TGTGCCAGCAGCCCGGGACAGCTTGGGGAGCAGTACTTC. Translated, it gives CASSPGQLGEQYF.

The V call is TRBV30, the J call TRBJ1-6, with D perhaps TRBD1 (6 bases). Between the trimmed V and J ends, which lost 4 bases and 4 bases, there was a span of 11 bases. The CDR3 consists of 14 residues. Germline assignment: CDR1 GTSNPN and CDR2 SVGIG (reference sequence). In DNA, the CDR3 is TGTGCCTGGATCGGGACACCTTATAATTCACCCCTCCACTTT. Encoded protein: CAWIGTPYNSPLHF.

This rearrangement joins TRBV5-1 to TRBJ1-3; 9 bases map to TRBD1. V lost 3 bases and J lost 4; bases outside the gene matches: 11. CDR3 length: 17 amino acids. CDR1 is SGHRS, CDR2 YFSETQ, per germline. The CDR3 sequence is CASSYNTQGASGNTIYF. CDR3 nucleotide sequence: TGCGCCAGCAGCTACAACACACAGGGGGCATCAGGAAACACCATATATTTT.

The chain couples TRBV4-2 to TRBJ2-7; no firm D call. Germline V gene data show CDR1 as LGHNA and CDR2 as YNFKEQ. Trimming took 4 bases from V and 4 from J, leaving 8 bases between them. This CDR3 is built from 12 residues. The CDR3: CASSPGVYEQYF. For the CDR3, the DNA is TGTGCCAGCAGCCCCGGAGTTTACGAGCAGTACTTC.

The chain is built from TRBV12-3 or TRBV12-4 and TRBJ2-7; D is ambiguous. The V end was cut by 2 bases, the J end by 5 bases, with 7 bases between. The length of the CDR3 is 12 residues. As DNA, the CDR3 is TGTGCCAGCAGTTTAAGCGTCCACGAGCAGTACTTC. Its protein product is CASSLSVHEQYF.

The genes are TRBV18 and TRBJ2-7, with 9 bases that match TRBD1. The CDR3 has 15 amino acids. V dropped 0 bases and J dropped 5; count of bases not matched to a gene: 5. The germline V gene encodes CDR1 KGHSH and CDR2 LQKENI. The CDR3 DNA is TGTGCCAGCTCACCACCGACAGGGGGAGTGAACGAGCAGTACTTC. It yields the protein CASSPPTGGVNEQYF.

The CDR3 reads CSVATSEVSSYEQYF. CDR3 sequence (DNA): TGCAGCGTCGCAACTAGTGAAGTGAGCTCCTACGAGCAGTACTTC. The genes are TRBV29-1 and TRBJ2-7; the D gene is possibly TRBD2 (5 bases). V was cut by 6 bases and J by 0 bases, with 18 bases left in between. CDR1 is SQVTM, CDR2 ANQGSEA, per germline. The CDR3 has 15 residues.

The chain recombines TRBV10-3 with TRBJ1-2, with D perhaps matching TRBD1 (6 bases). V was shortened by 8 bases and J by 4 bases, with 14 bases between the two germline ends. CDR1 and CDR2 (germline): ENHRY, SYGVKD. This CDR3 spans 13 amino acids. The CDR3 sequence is CAIYQGSIYGYTF. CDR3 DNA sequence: TGTGCCATCTACCAGGGGAGTATCTATGGCTACACCTTC.

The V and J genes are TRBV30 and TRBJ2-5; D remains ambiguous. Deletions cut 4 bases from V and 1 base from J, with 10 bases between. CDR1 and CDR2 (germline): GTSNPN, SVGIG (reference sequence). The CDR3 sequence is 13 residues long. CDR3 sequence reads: CAWKDGLQETQYF. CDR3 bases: TGTGCCTGGAAGGATGGGCTCCAAGAGACCCAGTACTTC. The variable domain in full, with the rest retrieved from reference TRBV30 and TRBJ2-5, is SQTIHQWPATLVQPVGSPLSLECTVEGTSNPNLYWYRQAAGRGLQLLFYSVGIGQISSEVPQNLSASRPQDRQFILSSKKLLLSDSGFYLCAWKDGLQETQYFGPGTRLLVL.

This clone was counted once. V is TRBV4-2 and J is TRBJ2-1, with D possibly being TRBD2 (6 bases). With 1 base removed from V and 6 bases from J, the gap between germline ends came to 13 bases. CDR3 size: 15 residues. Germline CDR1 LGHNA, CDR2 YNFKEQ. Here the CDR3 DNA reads TGTGCCAGCAGCCAAGTTCGGGACTTCAGCAATGAGCAGTTCTTC. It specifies CASSQVRDFSNEQFF.

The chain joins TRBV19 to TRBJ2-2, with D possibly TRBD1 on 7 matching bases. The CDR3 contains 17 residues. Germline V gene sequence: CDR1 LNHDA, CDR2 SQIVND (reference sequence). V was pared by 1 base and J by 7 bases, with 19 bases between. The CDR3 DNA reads TGTGCCAGTAGTATAGCGGAGGGGGCGCGGTATGGCGGGGAGCTGTTTTTT. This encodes CASSIAEGARYGGELFF.

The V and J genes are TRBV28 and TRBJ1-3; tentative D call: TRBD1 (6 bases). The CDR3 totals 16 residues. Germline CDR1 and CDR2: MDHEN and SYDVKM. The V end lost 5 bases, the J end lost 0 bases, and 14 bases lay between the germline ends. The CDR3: CASSTGFFSSGNTIYF. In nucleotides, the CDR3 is TGTGCCAGCAGTACAGGGTTCTTCAGCTCTGGAAACACCATATATTTT.

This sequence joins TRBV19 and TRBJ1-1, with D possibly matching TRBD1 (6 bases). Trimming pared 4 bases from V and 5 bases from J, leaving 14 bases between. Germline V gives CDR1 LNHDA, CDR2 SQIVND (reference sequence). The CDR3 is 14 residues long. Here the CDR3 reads CASSTTGPGTEAFF. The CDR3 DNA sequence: TGTGCCAGTAGTACGACAGGTCCGGGAACTGAAGCTTTCTTT.

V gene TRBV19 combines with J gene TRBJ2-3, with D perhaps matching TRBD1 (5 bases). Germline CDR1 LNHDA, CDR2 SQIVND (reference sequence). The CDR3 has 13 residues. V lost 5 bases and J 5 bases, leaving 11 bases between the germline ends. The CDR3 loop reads CASSRGHIDTQYF. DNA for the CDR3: TGTGCCAGTAGTCGCGGACACATAGATACGCAGTATTTT.

CDR3 sequence: CASSQMTGGYGEQFF. The CDR3 coding sequence is TGCGCCAGCAGCCAAATGACAGGGGGGTACGGTGAGCAGTTCTTC. The chain recombines TRBV4-1 with TRBJ2-1, with 9 nucleotides matching TRBD1. The CDR3 is 15 residues long. Germline CDR1 MGHRA, CDR2 YSYEKL. V lost 2 bases, J lost 9 bases, and 8 bases stayed unmatched.

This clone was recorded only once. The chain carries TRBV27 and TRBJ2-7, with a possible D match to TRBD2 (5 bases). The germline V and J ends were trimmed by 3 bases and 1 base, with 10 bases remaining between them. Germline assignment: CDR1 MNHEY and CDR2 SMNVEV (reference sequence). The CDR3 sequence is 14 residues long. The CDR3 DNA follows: TGTGCCAGCAGTTTGGCCCGGGAATCCTACGAGCAGTACTTC. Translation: CASSLARESYEQYF.

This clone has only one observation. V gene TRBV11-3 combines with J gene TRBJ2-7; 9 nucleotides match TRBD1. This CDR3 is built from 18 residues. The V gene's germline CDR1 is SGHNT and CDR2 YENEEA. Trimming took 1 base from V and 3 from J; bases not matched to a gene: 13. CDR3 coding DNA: TGTGCCAGCAGCTTAGGTCCTTCCGGGACAGGGTCGGTCTACGAGCAGTACTTC. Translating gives CASSLGPSGTGSVYEQYF.

The CDR3 sequence: CASSYSQGSPQYF. The CDR3 DNA is TGTGCCAGCAGTTACTCTCAGGGTAGCCCGCAGTACTTC. The chain carries TRBV6-6 and TRBJ2-7; perhaps TRBD1 as D (5 bases). The CDR3 runs to 13 residues. V shed 0 bases and J shed 9 bases, with 12 bases lying between them. CDR1 MNHNY and CDR2 SVGAGI come from the germline V gene (reference sequence).

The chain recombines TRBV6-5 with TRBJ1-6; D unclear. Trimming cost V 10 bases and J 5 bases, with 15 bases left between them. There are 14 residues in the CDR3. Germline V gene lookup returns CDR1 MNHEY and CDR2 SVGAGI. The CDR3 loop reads CATAWERDNSPLHF. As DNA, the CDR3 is TGTGCCACCGCGTGGGAGAGGGATAATTCACCCCTCCACTTT.